The clone carrying this T cell receptor (beta chain) was detected ten times or more. The record originates from a study of early T cells in non-severe SARS-CoV-2 infection. TCRdb ran MiXCR on the 5' RACE reads and lists one entry per CDR3 protein. There are around 50,000 distinct CDR3 sequences in the sample; roughly 12% occur only once, and roughly 10% lies in the top ten. Trimming removed 5 bases at V and 3 bases at J, with 8 bases between. CDR3 size: 13 residues. The TCR was taken from an adult who was a healthcare worker with PCR-confirmed SARS-CoV-2 infection or an uninfected control (not recorded which). This chain joins TRBV6-7 and TRBJ1-5; D uncertain. TRBV6-7 is flagged as an ORF with uncertain function. The sequencing sample was made of whole blood. The CDR3 sequence: CASSALLNQPQHF. The CDR3 nucleotides are TGTGCCAGCAGTGCGCTCCTCAATCAGCCCCAGCATTTT.